This T cell receptor beta chain emerged from a study of OX40 agonist ivuxolimab in advanced cancers. Study context: Of the participants, approximately 38% had some prior anti-PD-1, anti-PD-L1 or anti-CTLA-4 therapy, which was allowed.

Repertoires were generated with immunoSEQ multiplex PCR, while TCRdb's copy carries only in-frame clones and drops some. The profile covers 65,000 to 75,000 clones, with approximately 90% appearing a single time and more than 0.4% taken by the ten largest. The length of the CDR3 is 15 residues. V shed 0 bases and J shed 2 bases, with 12 bases lying between them. Germline loops: CDR1 SGDLS, CDR2 YYNGEE. The chain is built from TRBV9 and TRBJ2-7, with a possible D match to TRBD1 (6 bases). Sequenced material: CD4+ or CD8+ T cells sorted from blood, taken in a trial of the OX40 agonist ivuxolimab. The clonotype comes from an adult with an advanced solid tumor such as melanoma, head and neck, liver or kidney cancer. CDR3 DNA: TGTGCCAGCAGCGTAGGGGACACAGGGCCCTACGAGCAGTACTTC. It translates to CASSVGDTGPYEQYF.